These 17 T cell receptor beta chains originate from one sample sequenced in a study of siplizumab effects on memory and regulatory T cells. Sequencing was performed with immunoSEQ multiplex PCR; in TCRdb, only in-frame clones are kept and a portion is missing. The repertoire includes tens of thousands of clones, 93% of them detected once, and approximately 7.1% sits in the top ten. Sequenced material: CD8+ T cells sorted from blood. The source of these receptors is a human donor in good health.

The chain links TRBV2 to TRBJ2-3, with TRBD2 matching over 9 bases. With 2 bases clipped from V and 4 bases from J, the junction kept 7 bases outside the gene matches. CDR1 and CDR2 from the germline V gene are SNHLY and FYNNEI. The CDR3 is made up of 16 amino acids. In nucleotides, the CDR3 is TGTGCCAGCAGTGAAATGGGCGGGAGGGCCTCAGATACGCAGTATTTT. Translation: CASSEMGGRASDTQYF.

The rearrangement links TRBV4-1 to TRBJ1-1; D ambiguous. CDR1 is MGHRA and CDR2 is YSYEKL in the germline V gene. The CDR3 has 14 amino acids. Trimming took 5 bases from V and 3 from J, leaving 13 bases between them. The CDR3, as DNA: TGCGCCAGCAGCAATCCCGGTCGGGACACTGAAGCTTTCTTT. It is translated as CASSNPGRDTEAFF.

The V gene is TRBV27, the J gene TRBJ1-4, with D perhaps matching TRBD1 (6 bases). CDR1 is MNHEY, CDR2 SMNVEV, per germline (reference sequence). There are 14 residues in the CDR3. V gave up 2 bases and J gave up 4 bases, with 8 bases separating them. DNA of the CDR3: TGTGCCAGCAGTTTACACAGGGTTAATGAAAAACTGTTTTTT. Protein: CASSLHRVNEKLFF.

The V and J genes are TRBV11-2 and TRBJ2-3, with D perhaps TRBD1 or TRBD2 (6 bases each). The CDR3 has 15 amino acids. Trimming took 3 bases from V and 5 from J, leaving 15 bases between them. Germline CDR1 is SGHAT and CDR2 is FQNNGV. Here the CDR3 DNA reads TGTGCCAGCAGCTTTAGGGGGGTAGGACAAGATACGCAGTATTTT. This gives the protein CASSFRGVGQDTQYF.

The chain links TRBV7-9 to TRBJ2-7; TRBD1 matches 8 bases. Per germline, CDR1 SEHNR and CDR2 FQNEAQ (reference sequence). This CDR3 region has 16 residues. J gave up 3 bases and V 5 bases, and 12 bases lay outside the gene matches. The CDR3 loop is CASSAPSGQGDYEQYF. The CDR3, as DNA: TGTGCCAGCAGCGCTCCATCCGGACAGGGAGACTACGAGCAGTACTTC.

This rearrangement joins TRBV9 to TRBJ1-2, with 9 bases aligning to TRBD1. Germline V gene lookup returns CDR1 SGDLS and CDR2 YYNGEE. The CDR3 contains 15 residues. The V segment lost 1 base and the J segment 3 bases; nucleotides outside the gene matches: 4. CDR3 coding DNA: TGTGCCAGCAGCGTACGGGACAGGGAGCACTATGGCTACACCTTC. It specifies CASSVRDREHYGYTF.

The chain couples TRBV30 to TRBJ2-7, with TRBD2 matching 7 bases. The trim removed 2 bases at V and 0 bases at J, leaving 7 bases unmatched. The CDR3 runs 15 residues. Per the germline V gene, CDR1 is GTSNPN and CDR2 is SVGIG (reference sequence). CDR3 region: CAWSPSGSRSYEQYF. Written as DNA, the CDR3 is TGTGCCTGGAGTCCTAGCGGATCGCGCTCCTACGAGCAGTACTTC.

This chain links TRBV5-1 with TRBJ1-1, with 7 bases lining up with TRBD1. Germline V gene lookup returns CDR1 SGHRS and CDR2 YFSETQ. V lost 4 bases, J lost 0 bases, and 15 bases stayed unmatched. The CDR3 is 18 residues long. CDR3 bases: TGCGCCAGCAGCGGGGGTGGCCACAGGGGAAGGATGAACACTGAAGCTTTCTTT. This translates into CASSGGGHRGRMNTEAFF.

V gene TRBV9 combines with J gene TRBJ2-3; 10 bases line up with TRBD2. The germline CDR1 and CDR2 sequences are SGDLS and YYNGEE. After removal of 0 bases from V and 2 bases from J, the junction contained 3 bases not matched to a gene. The CDR3 has 16 amino acids. This CDR3 is CASSVEGTSVTDTQYF. In nucleotides, the CDR3 is TGTGCCAGCAGCGTAGAGGGGACTAGCGTCACAGATACGCAGTATTTT. Full variable domain (rest looked up from reference TRBV9 and TRBJ2-3): DSGVTQTPKHLITATGQRVTLRCSPRSGDLSVYWYQQSLDQGLQFLIQYYNGEERAKGNILERFSAQQFPDLHSELNLSSLELGDSALYFCASSVEGTSVTDTQYFGPGTRLTVL.

The V and J genes are TRBV19 and TRBJ1-1; D may be TRBD1 (6 bases). The CDR3 loop spans 11 amino acids. The V gene lost 5 bases and the J gene lost 7 bases, with 8 bases spanning the gap. The germline gives CDR1 LNHDA, CDR2 SQIVND (reference sequence). The CDR3 spells CASSETGEAFF. In DNA, the CDR3 is TGTGCCAGTAGTGAGACAGGTGAAGCTTTCTTT. The variable domain in full, with the rest retrieved from reference TRBV19 and TRBJ1-1, is DGGITQSPKYLFRKEGQNVTLSCEQNLNHDAMYWYRQDPGQGLRLIYYSQIVNDFQKGDIAEGYSVSREKKESFPLTVTSAQKNPTAFYLCASSETGEAFFGQGTRLTVV.

The chain is built from TRBV9 and TRBJ2-1; 11 nucleotides agree with TRBD1. The germline gives CDR1 SGDLS, CDR2 YYNGEE. V lost 2 bases and J lost 6; bases outside the gene matches: 10. The CDR3 consists of 17 residues. The CDR3 protein is CASSVGTGGTIFNEQFF. CDR3 DNA: TGTGCCAGCAGCGTGGGGACAGGGGGGACTATATTCAATGAGCAGTTCTTC.

This rearrangement joins TRBV27 to TRBJ2-7; no clear D. The germline V and J ends were trimmed by 1 base and 1 base, with 5 bases remaining between them. The CDR3 runs 13 residues. Germline CDR1 and CDR2: MNHEY and SMNVEV (reference sequence). The CDR3 coding sequence is TGTGCCAGCAGTTTATACGGATCCTACGAGCAGTACTTC. It codes for CASSLYGSYEQYF.

The chain uses TRBV13 and TRBJ2-1; 9 nucleotides line up with TRBD2. The CDR3 sequence is 15 residues long. Trimming took 4 bases from V and 7 from J; bases not matched to a gene: 8. Germline V CDR1 and CDR2: PRHDT, FYEKMQ (reference sequence). The CDR3 nucleotides read TGTGCCAGCAGCTCCGTTCAGCGGGGGGAAAATGAGCAGTTCTTC. Translating gives CASSSVQRGENEQFF.

The chain uses TRBV2 and TRBJ2-5; 9 bases match TRBD1. The germline CDR1 and CDR2 sequences are SNHLY and FYNNEI. V was pared by 6 bases and J by 2 bases, with 1 base of the junction left unmatched. The CDR3 totals 13 residues. DNA for the CDR3: TGTGCCAGCAGCGGACAGGGGCAAGAGACCCAGTACTTC. Its protein product is CASSGQGQETQYF.

The chain couples TRBV9 to TRBJ2-3; TRBD1 agrees at 7 bases. The trim removed 0 bases at V and 2 bases at J, leaving 3 bases unmatched. The CDR3 has 15 residues. CDR1 and CDR2 from the germline V gene are SGDLS and YYNGEE. CDR3 residues: CASSVGGTVTDTQYF. For the CDR3, the DNA is TGTGCCAGCAGCGTAGGAGGGACAGTCACAGATACGCAGTATTTT.

V and J are TRBV6-5 and TRBJ2-4, with TRBD1 matching over 9 bases. Looked up from germline, CDR1 is MNHEY and CDR2 is SVGAGI. The CDR3 covers 13 residues. The V segment lost 4 bases and the J segment 9 bases; nucleotides outside the gene matches: 4. The CDR3 coding sequence is TGTGCCAGCAGTTCGACAGGGGGTGTCATTCAGTACTTC. Translated, it gives CASSSTGGVIQYF.

The V gene is TRBV27, the J gene TRBJ2-5; tentatively, D is TRBD1 (7 bases). V gave up 6 bases and J gave up 5 bases, with 16 bases separating them. The CDR3 consists of 14 residues. Germline V lookup: CDR1 MNHEY, CDR2 SMNVEV (reference sequence). CDR3 protein: CASRPGGSAETQYF. CDR3 DNA sequence: TGTGCCAGCAGACCAGGGGGGAGTGCGGAGACCCAGTACTTC.